The rows below give T cell receptor beta chains drawn from one sample of a study of blood T cells in healthy people across ages. TCRdb re-derived calls from the 5' RACE reads in MiXCR, one entry per CDR3 protein. The sample yields some 760,000 distinct CDR3 sequences, about 25% seen once. These data also formed part of another study, on T cells of mothers and their children.

Sequencing used blood. These receptors came from a boy aged 10-17 years in good health. Each CDR3 is given without its conserved first and last residue. The order of the fields is V gene, J gene, CDR3 length, CDR3 protein.

V: TRBV12-3/TRBV12-4; J: TRBJ2-5; length: 14; CDR3: ASSPRGGREMGTQY
V: TRBV20-1; J: TRBJ2-1; length: 13; CDR3: SAFEGVAVYNEQF
V: TRBV10-2; J: .; length: 13; CDR3: ASKRGAGEFNEQF
V: TRBV7-3; J: TRBJ1-1; length: 13; CDR3: ASSREGLGTTEAF
V: TRBV2; J: TRBJ1-1; length: 11; CDR3: ASIEEIAAEAF
V: TRBV6-2/TRBV6-3; J: TRBJ1-2; length: 12; CDR3: ASTRRTGNYGYT
V: TRBV6-2/TRBV6-3; J: .; length: 12; CDR3: ASNKIGISVEQY
V: TRBV7-9; J: .; length: 12; CDR3: ASSSGGLASEQY
V: TRBV7-8; J: TRBJ2-7; length: 13; CDR3: TSSLFQGPSYEQY
V: TRBV12-3/TRBV12-4; J: TRBJ1-1; length: 9; CDR3: ASSLASEAF
V: TRBV7-9; J: TRBJ1-1; length: 14; CDR3: ASSPLLDGMNTEAF
V: TRBV4-1; J: TRBJ2-5; length: 11; CDR3: ASSRQGEETQY
V: TRBV5-1; J: .; length: 14; CDR3: ASSSITGTGGNEQF
V: TRBV7-2; J: .; length: 10; CDR3: ASSPGSWEQY
V: TRBV18; J: TRBJ1-6; length: 16; CDR3: ASSPVKVDSSYNSPLH
V: TRBV12-3/TRBV12-4; J: TRBJ2-7; length: 13; CDR3: ASSLGGSRSYEQY
V: TRBV7-2; J: TRBJ1-5; length: 11; CDR3: ASSATGSQPQH
V: TRBV29-1; J: TRBJ1-2; length: 12; CDR3: SVAVLAASYGYT
V: TRBV20-1; J: .; length: 12; CDR3: SARTSGVNNEQF
V: TRBV20-1; J: .; length: 12; CDR3: SARDVEGYNEQF
V: TRBV5-1; J: TRBJ2-3; length: 13; CDR3: ASSWTGKGTDTQY
V: TRBV6-1; J: TRBJ2-6; length: 15; CDR3: ASSEEGGGSGANVLT
V: TRBV3-1; J: TRBJ1-3; length: 12; CDR3: ASSQQGAGNTIY
V: TRBV5-1; J: TRBJ1-1; length: 11; CDR3: ASSLEIGREAF
V: TRBV29-1; J: TRBJ1-1; length: 12; CDR3: SVAGQGAVTEAF